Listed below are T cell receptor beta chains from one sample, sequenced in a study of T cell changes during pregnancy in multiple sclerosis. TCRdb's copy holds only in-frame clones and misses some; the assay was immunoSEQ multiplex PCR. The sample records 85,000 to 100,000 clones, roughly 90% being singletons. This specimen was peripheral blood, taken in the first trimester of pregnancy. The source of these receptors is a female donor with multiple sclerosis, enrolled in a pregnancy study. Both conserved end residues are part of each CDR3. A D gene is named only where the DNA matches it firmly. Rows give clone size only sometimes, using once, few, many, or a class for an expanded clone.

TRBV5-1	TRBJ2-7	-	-	CASSLEGDGTYEQYF	TGCGCCAGCAGCTTGGAGGGGGACGGCACCTACGAGCAGTACTTC
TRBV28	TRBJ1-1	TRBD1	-	CASSYRGVTEAFF	TGTGCCAGCAGCTACAGGGGTGTCACTGAAGCTTTCTTT
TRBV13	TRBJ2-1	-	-	CASSRYNEQFF	TGTGCCAGCAGCCGCTACAATGAGCAGTTCTTC
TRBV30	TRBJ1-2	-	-	CAWSTGLNYGYTF	TGTGCCTGGAGTACAGGTTTGAACTATGGCTACACCTTC
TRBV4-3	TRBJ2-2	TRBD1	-	CASSLRIGTGGTGELFF	TGCGCCAGCAGCCTCCGCATAGGGACAGGGGGAACCGGGGAGCTGTTTTTT
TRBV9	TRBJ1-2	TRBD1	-	CASSVGATGGDGYTF	TGTGCCAGCAGCGTAGGGGCAACAGGGGGCGATGGCTACACCTTC
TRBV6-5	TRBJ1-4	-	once	CASSYSWQGKEKLFF	TGTGCCAGCAGTTACTCGTGGCAGGGGAAGGAAAAACTGTTTTTT
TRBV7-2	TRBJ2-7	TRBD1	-	CASSRRPGQGYIYEQYF	TGTGCCAGCAGCAGAAGGCCGGGACAGGGTTATATCTACGAGCAGTACTTC
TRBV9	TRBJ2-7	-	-	CASSVVLAGEQYF	TGTGCCAGCAGCGTAGTCTTAGCAGGGGAGCAGTACTTC
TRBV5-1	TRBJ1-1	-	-	CASSWRTASEAFF	TGCGCCAGCAGCTGGCGGACAGCGTCTGAAGCTTTCTTT
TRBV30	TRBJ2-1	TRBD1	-	CAWDRDRNEQFF	TGTGCCTGGGACAGGGACCGCAATGAGCAGTTCTTC
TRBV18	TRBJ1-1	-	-	CASSPRVFTEAFF	TGTGCCAGCTCACCCAGGGTTTTCACTGAAGCTTTCTTT
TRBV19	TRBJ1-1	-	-	CASRFGQGSEAFF	TGTGCCAGTAGATTTGGGCAGGGCAGCGAAGCTTTCTTT
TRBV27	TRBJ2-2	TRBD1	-	CASSNFGTENTGELFF	TGTGCCAGCAGCAATTTCGGGACAGAAAACACCGGGGAGCTGTTTTTT